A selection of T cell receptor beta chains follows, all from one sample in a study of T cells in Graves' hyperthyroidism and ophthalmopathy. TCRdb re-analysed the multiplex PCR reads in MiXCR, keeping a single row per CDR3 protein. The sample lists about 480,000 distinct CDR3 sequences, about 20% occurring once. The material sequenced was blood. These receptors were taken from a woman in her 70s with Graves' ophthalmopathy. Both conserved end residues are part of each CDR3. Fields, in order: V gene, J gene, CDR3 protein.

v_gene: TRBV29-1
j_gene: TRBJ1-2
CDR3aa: CSVDYRQSGDTF

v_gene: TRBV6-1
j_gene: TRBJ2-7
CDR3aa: CASSDVPYEQYF

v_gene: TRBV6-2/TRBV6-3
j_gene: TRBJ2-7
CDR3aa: CASSYGPLNEQYF

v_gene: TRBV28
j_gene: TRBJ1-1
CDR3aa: CASSLSGTPEAFF

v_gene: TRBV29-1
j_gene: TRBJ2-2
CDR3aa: CSVAGRGSTGELFF

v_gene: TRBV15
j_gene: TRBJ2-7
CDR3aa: CATSSGGLSSYEQYF

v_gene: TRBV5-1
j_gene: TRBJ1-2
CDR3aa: CASSLAGDGYTF

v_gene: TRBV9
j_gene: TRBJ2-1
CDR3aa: CASSVGSGLVANEQFF

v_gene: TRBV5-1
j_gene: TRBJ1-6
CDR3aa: CASSSSGQANSPLHF

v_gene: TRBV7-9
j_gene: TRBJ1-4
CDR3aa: CASSPGPLINEKLFF

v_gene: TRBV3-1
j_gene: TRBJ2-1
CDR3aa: CASSQDGGSYNEQFF

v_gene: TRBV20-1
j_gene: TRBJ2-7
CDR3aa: CSAPTGSEQYF

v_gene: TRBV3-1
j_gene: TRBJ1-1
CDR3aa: CASSPKAGGTEAFF

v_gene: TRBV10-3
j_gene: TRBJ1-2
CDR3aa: CAISGDRRYGYTF

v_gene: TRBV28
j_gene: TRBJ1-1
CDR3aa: CASSLEQGAGDEAFF

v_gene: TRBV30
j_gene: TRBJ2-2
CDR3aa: CAWSGGRTNTGELFF

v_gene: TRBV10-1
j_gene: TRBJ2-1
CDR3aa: CASSESLAGDEQFF

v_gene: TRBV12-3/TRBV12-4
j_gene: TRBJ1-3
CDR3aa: CASSQLRDRDTIYF

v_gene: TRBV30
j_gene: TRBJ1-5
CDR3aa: CAWSVHLGEPQHF

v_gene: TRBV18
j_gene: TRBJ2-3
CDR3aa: CASSPAGQAGTQYF

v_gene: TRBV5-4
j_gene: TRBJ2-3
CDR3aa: CASSERLAASTDTQYF

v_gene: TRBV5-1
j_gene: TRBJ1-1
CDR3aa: CASSPRPAGSNTEAFF